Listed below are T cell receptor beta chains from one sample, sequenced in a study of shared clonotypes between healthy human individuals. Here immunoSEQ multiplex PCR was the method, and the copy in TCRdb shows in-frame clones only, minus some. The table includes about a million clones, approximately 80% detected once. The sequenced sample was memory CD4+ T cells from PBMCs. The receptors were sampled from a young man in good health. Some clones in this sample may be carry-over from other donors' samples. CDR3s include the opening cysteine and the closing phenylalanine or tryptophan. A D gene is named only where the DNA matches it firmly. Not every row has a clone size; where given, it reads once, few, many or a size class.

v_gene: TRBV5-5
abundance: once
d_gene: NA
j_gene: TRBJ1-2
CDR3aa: CASSLGQGPNYGYTF
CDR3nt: TGTGCCAGCAGCTTGGGGCAGGGCCCAAACTATGGCTACACCTTC

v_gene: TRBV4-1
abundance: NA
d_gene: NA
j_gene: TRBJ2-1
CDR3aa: CASSGPAGNEQFF
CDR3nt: TGCGCCAGCAGCGGACCAGCGGGTAATGAGCAGTTCTTC

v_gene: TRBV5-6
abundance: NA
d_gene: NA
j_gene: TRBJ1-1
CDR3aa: CASSLERTGKAFF
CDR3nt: TGTGCCAGCAGCTTGGAGCGGACCGGGAAAGCTTTCTTT

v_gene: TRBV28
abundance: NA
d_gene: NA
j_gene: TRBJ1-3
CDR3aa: CASSLYMTIGNTIYF
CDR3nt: TGTGCCAGCAGTCTCTACATGACTATTGGAAACACCATATATTTT

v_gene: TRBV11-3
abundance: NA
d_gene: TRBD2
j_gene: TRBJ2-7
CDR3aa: CASSPGGGLLGSYEQYF
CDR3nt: TGTGCCAGCAGCCCCGGGGGAGGGCTACTAGGGTCCTACGAGCAGTACTTC

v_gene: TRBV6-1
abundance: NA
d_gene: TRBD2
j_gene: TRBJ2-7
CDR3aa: CASSEATSGRIWSSYEQYF
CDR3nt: TGTGCCAGCAGTGAAGCAACTAGCGGGAGAATCTGGAGCTCCTACGAGCAGTACTTC

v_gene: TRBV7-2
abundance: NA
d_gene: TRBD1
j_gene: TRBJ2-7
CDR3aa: CASSFGGTGAPYEQYF
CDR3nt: TGTGCCAGCAGCTTCGGCGGGACAGGGGCCCCGTACGAGCAGTACTTC

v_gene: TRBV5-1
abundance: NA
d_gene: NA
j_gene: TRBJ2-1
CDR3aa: CASSPETYNEQFF
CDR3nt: TGCGCCAGCAGCCCGGAGACTTACAATGAGCAGTTCTTC

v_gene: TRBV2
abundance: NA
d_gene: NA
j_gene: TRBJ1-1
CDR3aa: CASSASGLMTEAFF
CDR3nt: TGTGCCAGCAGTGCATCGGGTTTGATGACTGAAGCTTTCTTT

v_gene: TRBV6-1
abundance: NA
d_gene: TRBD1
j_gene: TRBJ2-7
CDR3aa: CASSEARRGGVEQYF
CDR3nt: TGTGCCAGCAGTGAAGCGCGGAGAGGGGGCGTCGAGCAGTACTTC

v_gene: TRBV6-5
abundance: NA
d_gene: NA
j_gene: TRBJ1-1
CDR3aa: CASSRGGSAEAFF
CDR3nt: TGTGCCAGCAGTCGGGGAGGATCGGCCGAAGCTTTCTTT

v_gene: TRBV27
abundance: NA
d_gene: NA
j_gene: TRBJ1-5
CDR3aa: CASSVQSSNQPQHF
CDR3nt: TGTGCCAGCAGTGTCCAGTCAAGCAATCAGCCCCAGCATTTT

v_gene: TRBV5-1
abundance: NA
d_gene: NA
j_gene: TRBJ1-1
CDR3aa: CASSSLGNTEAFF
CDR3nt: TGCGCCAGCAGCTCTTTGGGGAACACTGAAGCTTTCTTT

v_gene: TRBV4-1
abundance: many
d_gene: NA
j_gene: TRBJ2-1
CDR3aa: CASSQEGHGAYNEQFF
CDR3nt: TGCGCCAGCAGCCAGGAAGGACACGGAGCATACAATGAGCAGTTCTTC

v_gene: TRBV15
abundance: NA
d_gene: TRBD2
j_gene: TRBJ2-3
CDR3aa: CATVPRFSGTTDTQYF
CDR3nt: TGTGCCACCGTACCCCGGTTTAGCGGGACCACAGATACGCAGTATTTT

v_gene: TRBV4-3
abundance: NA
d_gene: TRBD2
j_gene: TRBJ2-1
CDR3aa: CASSHYSGRLRNEQFF
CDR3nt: TGCGCCAGCAGCCACTATAGCGGGAGACTGCGGAATGAGCAGTTCTTC

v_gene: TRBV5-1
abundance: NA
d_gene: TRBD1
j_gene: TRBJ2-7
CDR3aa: CASSLGSRTGGSYEQYF
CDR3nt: TGCGCCAGCAGCTTGGGGAGTCGGACAGGGGGCTCCTACGAGCAGTACTTC